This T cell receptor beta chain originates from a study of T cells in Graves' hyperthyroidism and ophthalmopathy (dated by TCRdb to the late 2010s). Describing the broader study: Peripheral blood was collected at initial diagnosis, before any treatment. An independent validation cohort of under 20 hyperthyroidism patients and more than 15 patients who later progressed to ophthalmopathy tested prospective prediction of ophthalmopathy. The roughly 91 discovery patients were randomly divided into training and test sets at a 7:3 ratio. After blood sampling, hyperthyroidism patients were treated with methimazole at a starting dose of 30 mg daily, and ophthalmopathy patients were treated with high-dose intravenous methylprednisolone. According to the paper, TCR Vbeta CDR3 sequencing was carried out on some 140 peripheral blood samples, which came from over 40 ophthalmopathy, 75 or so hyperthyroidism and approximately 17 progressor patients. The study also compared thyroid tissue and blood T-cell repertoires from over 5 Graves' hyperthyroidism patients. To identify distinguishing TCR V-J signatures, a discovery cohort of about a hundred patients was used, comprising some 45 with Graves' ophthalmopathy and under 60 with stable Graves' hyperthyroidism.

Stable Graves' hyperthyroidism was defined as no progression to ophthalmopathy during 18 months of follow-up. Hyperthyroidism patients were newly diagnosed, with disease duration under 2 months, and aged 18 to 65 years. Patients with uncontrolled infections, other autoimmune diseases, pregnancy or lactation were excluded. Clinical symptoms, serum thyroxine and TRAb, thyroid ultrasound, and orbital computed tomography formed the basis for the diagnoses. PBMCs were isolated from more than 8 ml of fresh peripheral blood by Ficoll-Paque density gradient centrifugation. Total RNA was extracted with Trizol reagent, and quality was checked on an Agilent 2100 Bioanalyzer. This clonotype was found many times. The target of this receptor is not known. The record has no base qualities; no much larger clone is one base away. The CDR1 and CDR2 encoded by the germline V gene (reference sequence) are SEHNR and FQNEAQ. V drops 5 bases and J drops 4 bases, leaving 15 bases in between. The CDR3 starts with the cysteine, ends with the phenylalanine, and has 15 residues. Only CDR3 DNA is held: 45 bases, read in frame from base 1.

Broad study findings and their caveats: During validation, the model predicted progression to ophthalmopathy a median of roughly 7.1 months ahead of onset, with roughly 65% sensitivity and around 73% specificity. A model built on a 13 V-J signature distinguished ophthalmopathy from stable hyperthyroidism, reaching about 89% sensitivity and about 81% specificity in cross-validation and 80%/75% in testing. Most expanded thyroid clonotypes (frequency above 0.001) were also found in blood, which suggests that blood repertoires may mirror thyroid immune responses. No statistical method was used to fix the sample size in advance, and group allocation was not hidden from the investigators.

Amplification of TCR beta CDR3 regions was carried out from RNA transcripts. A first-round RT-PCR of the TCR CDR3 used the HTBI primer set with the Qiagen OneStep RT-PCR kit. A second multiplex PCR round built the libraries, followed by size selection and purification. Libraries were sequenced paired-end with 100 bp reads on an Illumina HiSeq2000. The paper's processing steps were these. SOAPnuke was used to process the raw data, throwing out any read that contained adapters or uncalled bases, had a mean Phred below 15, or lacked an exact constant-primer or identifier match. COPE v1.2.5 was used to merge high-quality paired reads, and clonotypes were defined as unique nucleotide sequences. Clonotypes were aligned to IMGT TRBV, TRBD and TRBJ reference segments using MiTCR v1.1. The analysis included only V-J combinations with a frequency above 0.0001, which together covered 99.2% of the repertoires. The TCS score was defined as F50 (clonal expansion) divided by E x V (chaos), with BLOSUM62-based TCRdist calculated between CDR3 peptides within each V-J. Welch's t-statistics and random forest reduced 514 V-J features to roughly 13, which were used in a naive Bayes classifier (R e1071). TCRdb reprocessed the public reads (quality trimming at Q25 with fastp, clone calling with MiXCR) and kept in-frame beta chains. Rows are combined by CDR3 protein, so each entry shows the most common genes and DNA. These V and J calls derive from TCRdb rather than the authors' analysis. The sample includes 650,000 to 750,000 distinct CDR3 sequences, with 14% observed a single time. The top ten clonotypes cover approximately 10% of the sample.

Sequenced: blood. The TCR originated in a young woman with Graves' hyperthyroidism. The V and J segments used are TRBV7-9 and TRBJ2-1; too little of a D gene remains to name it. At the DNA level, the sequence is TGTGCCAGCAGCGGTGTGGGCGCGGATTACAATGAGCAGTTCTTC. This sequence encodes CASSGVGADYNEQFF.